The 20 T cell receptor beta chains given below trace back to one sample, sequenced in a study of T cell changes during pregnancy in multiple sclerosis. Clones were read by immunoSEQ multiplex PCR, and TCRdb kept only the in-frame ones, dropping some. The table lists roughly 26,000 clones, 75% to 90% of them singletons. The material was CD8+ T cells from peripheral blood mononuclear cells, obtained in the second trimester of pregnancy. The origin of the receptors is a female donor with multiple sclerosis, enrolled in a pregnancy study.

This chain uses TRBV7-9 with TRBJ1-1; D perhaps matches TRBD1 (6 bases). Deletions cut 1 base from V and 5 bases from J, with 11 bases between. CDR3 length: 14 amino acids. Germline V gene data show CDR1 as SEHNR and CDR2 as FQNEAQ (reference sequence). The CDR3: CASSLGGGRTEAFF. The CDR3 coding sequence is TGTGCCAGCAGCTTAGGAGGGGGTAGGACTGAAGCTTTCTTT.

The CDR3 here is CASSQDPGQGVSDGYTF. CDR3 nucleotides: TGTGCCAGCAGCCAGGATCCGGGACAGGGCGTCTCCGATGGCTACACCTTC. V gene TRBV4-2 combines with J gene TRBJ1-2; the match to TRBD1 covers 9 bases. CDR3 length equals 17 residues. The V segment lost 3 bases and the J segment 6 bases; nucleotides outside the gene matches: 14. Germline CDR1 LGHNA, CDR2 YNFKEQ.

The genes are TRBV6-6 and TRBJ2-7, with no clear D. This CDR3 has 15 residues. The ends were cut back, 0 bases at V and 4 bases at J, with 13 bases in the middle. Germline V lookup: CDR1 MNHNY, CDR2 SVGAGI (reference sequence). The CDR3 region has the DNA TGTGCCAGCAGTTACTCGACCGCGCTGGAGTACGAGCAGTACTTC. Its protein product is CASSYSTALEYEQYF.

The J gene is TRBJ2-1, the V gene TRBV7-9; no clear D gene. V was pared by 5 bases and J by 2 bases, with 13 bases between. This CDR3 has 15 residues. Germline assignment: CDR1 SEHNR and CDR2 FQNEAQ (reference sequence). The CDR3 protein is CASSLSEIAYNEQFF. CDR3 nucleotide sequence: TGTGCCAGCAGCCTGTCGGAGATAGCCTACAATGAGCAGTTCTTC.

This clone has ten or more counts. This chain links TRBV5-1 with TRBJ2-2, with D uncertain. From germline, CDR1 is SGHRS and CDR2 YFSETQ. There are 11 residues in the CDR3. V was pared by 5 bases and J by 5 bases, with 4 bases between. The CDR3 loop reads CASRYTGELFF. The CDR3 DNA reads as TGCGCCAGCAGATATACCGGGGAGCTGTTTTTT.

The V and J genes are TRBV28 and TRBJ1-2; 7 positions agree with TRBD1. Germline V gene sequence: CDR1 MDHEN, CDR2 SYDVKM. Trimming took 6 bases from V and 8 from J; bases not matched to a gene: 6. The CDR3 is 12 amino acids. The CDR3 loop is CASRSTGFGYTF. The CDR3 bases are TGTGCCAGCAGGTCGACAGGGTTCGGCTACACCTTC.

V gene TRBV28 combines with J gene TRBJ2-1; TRBD2 aligns across 11 bases. Germline lookup yields CDR1 MDHEN and CDR2 SYDVKM. The CDR3 is 17 residues long. Trimming took 7 bases from V and 4 from J; bases not matched to a gene: 12. The CDR3 loop reads CASTPALTSGAYNEQFF. DNA of the CDR3: TGTGCCAGCACCCCCGCCTTGACTAGCGGGGCTTACAATGAGCAGTTCTTC.

This chain links TRBV9 with TRBJ1-4; D may be TRBD1 (6 bases). The CDR3 extends over 15 amino acids. V was trimmed by 4 bases and J by 8 bases, leaving 18 bases between them. CDR1 is SGDLS and CDR2 is YYNGEE in the germline V gene. CDR3 region: CASSPGGGGREKLFF. The CDR3 bases are TGTGCCAGCAGCCCCGGTGGGGGGGGCAGAGAAAAACTGTTTTTT.

In this sample, this clone turned up a few times. This chain joins TRBV9 and TRBJ1-1, with D possibly TRBD1 on 5 matching bases. Trimming took off 1 base at V and 5 bases at J, with 15 bases between the two ends. Germline CDR1 is SGDLS and CDR2 is YYNGEE. This CDR3 has 15 residues. The CDR3 is CASSVPAGPKTEAFF. CDR3 coding DNA: TGTGCCAGCAGCGTACCCGCAGGGCCGAAAACTGAAGCTTTCTTT.

This chain joins TRBV6-4 and TRBJ2-1; 8 bases are a match to TRBD2. This CDR3 region has 14 residues. Trimming removed 5 bases from V and 3 bases from J; junction bases left unmatched: 3. Germline-derived CDR1 and CDR2 are MRHNA and SNTAGT. Here the CDR3 reads CASSNGRDYNEQFF. CDR3 nucleotide sequence: TGTGCCAGCAGTAACGGGAGGGACTACAATGAGCAGTTCTTC.

This chain joins TRBV27 and TRBJ2-2; TRBD2 agrees at 8 bases. The CDR3 has 14 amino acids. Germline V gives CDR1 MNHEY, CDR2 SMNVEV (reference sequence). The junction had 4 bases not matched to a gene; V was cut back by 7 bases and J by 3 bases. CDR3 loop: CASKAGVYTGELFF. CDR3 bases: TGTGCCAGCAAAGCGGGAGTATACACCGGGGAGCTGTTTTTT.

The chain uses TRBV7-9 and TRBJ2-7, with D perhaps matching TRBD1 (6 bases). CDR1 is SEHNR, CDR2 FQNEAQ, per germline (reference sequence). The CDR3 totals 12 residues. Trimming shortened V by 6 bases and J by 4 bases, and 10 bases separated the two germline ends. Here the CDR3 reads CASRNRDYEQYF. The CDR3, as DNA: TGTGCCAGCAGAAACAGGGATTACGAGCAGTACTTC.

The chain uses TRBV19 and TRBJ1-1; D uncertain. CDR1 is LNHDA and CDR2 is SQIVND in the germline V gene (reference sequence). With 1 base removed from V and 4 bases from J, the gap between germline ends came to 10 bases. The CDR3 has 14 amino acids. The CDR3 nucleotides read TGTGCCAGTAGTATAGGTTACTTTGGCACTGAAGCTTTCTTT. It encodes CASSIGYFGTEAFF.

The V call is TRBV30, the J call TRBJ2-5; TRBD1 is a possible D gene (6 bases). The CDR3 totals 12 residues. Germline V gene sequence: CDR1 GTSNPN, CDR2 SVGIG (reference sequence). Trimming took 6 bases from V and 3 from J, leaving 11 bases between them. CDR3 in amino acids: CACEQGEETQYF. DNA for the CDR3: TGTGCCTGTGAACAGGGTGAAGAGACCCAGTACTTC.

This chain connects TRBV9 to TRBJ2-7; 9 bases are shared with TRBD1. The CDR3 covers 15 residues. Germline assignment: CDR1 SGDLS and CDR2 YYNGEE. Trimming removed 3 bases from V and 4 bases from J; junction bases left unmatched: 8. The CDR3 sequence: CASSAEQGAGYEQYF. CDR3 bases: TGTGCCAGCAGCGCCGAACAGGGGGCGGGGTACGAGCAGTACTTC.

V and J are TRBV27 and TRBJ1-1; the match to TRBD1 covers 7 bases. Germline CDR1 and CDR2: MNHEY and SMNVEV (reference sequence). The CDR3 contains 11 residues. After removal of 8 bases from V and 5 bases from J, the junction contained 2 bases not matched to a gene. CDR3 sequence reads: CASHRGTEAFF. The CDR3, as DNA: TGTGCCAGCCACAGGGGAACTGAAGCTTTCTTT.

V gene TRBV6-1 combines with J gene TRBJ2-3, with TRBD1 identical over 8 bases. This CDR3 spans 15 amino acids. The germline gives CDR1 MNHNS, CDR2 SASEGT. J gave up 5 bases and V 8 bases, and 12 bases lay outside the gene matches. The CDR3 DNA sequence: TGTGCCAGCTGCCTCGGACAGGGAGAACGAGATACGCAGTATTTT. Translation gives CASCLGQGERDTQYF.

The V call is TRBV7-8, the J call TRBJ2-1; TRBD1 might be the D (5 bases). V was cut by 11 bases and J by 8 bases, with 13 bases left in between. This CDR3 spans 11 amino acids. Germline CDR1 reads SGHVS; CDR2 reads FQNEAQ. CDR3 loop: CAATKGYEQFF. CDR3 bases: TGTGCCGCTACTAAGGGGTATGAGCAGTTCTTC.

V usage is TRBV27 and J usage is TRBJ2-7; TRBD1 is a possible D gene (6 bases). The CDR3 is 15 amino acids. Germline-derived CDR1 and CDR2 are MNHEY and SMNVEV (reference sequence). V lost 5 bases and J lost 5, with 19 bases in between. The CDR3 DNA sequence: TGTGCCAGCAGTGATCGTTGGGGGCCCGAGGACGAGCAGTACTTC. Its protein is CASSDRWGPEDEQYF.

V usage is TRBV4-1 and J usage is TRBJ2-3; tentative D call: TRBD1 (5 bases). The V and J ends lost 2 bases and 1 base respectively, with 7 bases between them. This CDR3 has 14 residues. Germline CDR1 is MGHRA and CDR2 is YSYEKL. The CDR3 coding sequence is TGCGCCAGCAGCCAAAGCAGGGGCACAGATACGCAGTATTTT. This encodes CASSQSRGTDTQYF.